Below are 15 T cell receptor beta chains sequenced from a single sample in a study of vaccination and CD4 T cells after COVID-19. The treatment denotes: approximately 10-day PBMC culture with coronavirus spike peptide pools or control peptides (ViraFEST assay). An unexposed donor provided the CD4+ T cells, which were collected before the COVID-19 pandemic (2011-2018). These TCRs are of unknown antigen specificity. An Oncomine TCR Beta short-read assay was used to sequence the DNA from cultured CD4+ T cells. The source of extracted genomic DNA was cultured CD4+ T cells. One entry per CDR3 protein, called by TCRdb with MiXCR from the PCR reads. The sample carries approximately 11,000 distinct CDR3 sequences, around 26% recorded once. Specimen: CD4+ T cells from blood, cultured in vitro. The receptors were gathered from a human donor in good health.

The genes are TRBV7-2 and TRBJ2-1; 11 bases are shared with TRBD2. The V segment lost 3 bases and the J segment 15 bases; nucleotides outside the gene matches: 7. The germline V gene has CDR1 SGHTA and CDR2 FQGNSA. The CDR3 is 13 residues long. The CDR3 bases are TGTGCCAGCAGCTTTAGCGGGAGGGGACCCCCGTTCTTC. This codes for CASSFSGRGPPFF.

In this sample, this clonotype turned up a few times. This rearrangement joins TRBV20-1 to TRBJ2-1; 10 bases are a match to TRBD2. Per the germline V gene, CDR1 is DFQATT and CDR2 is SNEGSKA (reference sequence). This CDR3 contains 15 residues. CDR3 bases: TGCAGCGCAGGGGGACGCGGACTAGCGGACAATGAGCAGTTCTTC. This gives the protein CSAGGRGLADNEQFF.

This clonotype was seen a handful of times. This rearrangement joins TRBV6-1 to TRBJ1-1, with D possibly matching TRBD1 (6 bases). V shed 8 bases and J shed 0 bases, with 10 bases lying between them. The CDR3 consists of 13 residues. Germline CDR1 is MNHNS and CDR2 is SASEGT. The CDR3 DNA follows: TGTGCCAGCGTGGACAGTCTGAACACTGAAGCTTTCTTT. It encodes CASVDSLNTEAFF.

The genes are TRBV5-1 and TRBJ2-7, with D possibly being TRBD1 (5 bases). With 3 bases removed from V and 7 bases from J, the gap between germline ends came to 8 bases. This CDR3 comprises 11 residues. Germline lookup yields CDR1 SGHRS and CDR2 YFSETQ. CDR3 sequence (DNA): TGCGCCAGCAGCTCCCAGGGAGAGCAGTACTTC. Its translation: CASSSQGEQYF.

The V gene is TRBV19, the J gene TRBJ1-1, with D perhaps TRBD1 (5 bases). V was clipped by 3 bases and J by 1 base, with 12 bases between them. CDR1 and CDR2 (germline): LNHDA, SQIVND (reference sequence). The CDR3 is 15 residues long. CDR3 DNA: TGTGCCAGTAGTATTTCCAACAGGAGGAACACTGAAGCTTTCTTT. Residues: CASSISNRRNTEAFF.

The rearrangement uses TRBV5-1 and TRBJ2-5, with D unclear. Germline V gene sequence: CDR1 SGHRS, CDR2 YFSETQ. V was cut by 0 bases and J by 10 bases, with 10 bases left in between. The CDR3 length is 12 residues. The CDR3 loop reads CASSLGTGYQYF. CDR3 nucleotides: TGCGCCAGCAGCTTGGGAACTGGGTACCAGTACTTC.

The rearrangement uses TRBV4-2 and TRBJ1-2, with D unclear. V shed 0 bases and J shed 2 bases, with 13 bases lying between them. CDR1 is LGHNA, CDR2 YNFKEQ, per germline. The CDR3 spans 16 residues. CDR3 DNA: TGTGCCAGCAGCCAAGATCCGGGAAGCATAAACTATGGCTACACCTTC. Residues: CASSQDPGSINYGYTF.

This clonotype occurred a few times. The J gene is TRBJ2-3, the V gene TRBV28; 11 bases align to TRBD2. Unmatched junction bases numbered 13, after V lost 5 bases and J lost 6 bases. The CDR3 is 17 residues long. The germline CDR1 and CDR2 sequences are MDHEN and SYDVKM. For the CDR3, the DNA is TGTGCCAGCAGTAAAAAGGGACTAGCGGATGCACATGATACGCAGTATTTT. Its protein product is CASSKKGLADAHDTQYF.

The sample holds a few counts of this clonotype. The gene calls are TRBV7-9 and TRBJ1-5; possibly TRBD1 for D (6 bases). The V gene lost 5 bases and the J gene lost 8 bases, with 10 bases spanning the gap. CDR3 length equals 12 residues. Germline CDR1 and CDR2: SEHNR and FQNEAQ (reference sequence). CDR3 nucleotide sequence: TGTGCCAGCAGCAGGGACATCGAGCCCCAGCATTTT. Translated, it gives CASSRDIEPQHF.

This clonotype was detected only a few times. The chain combines TRBV19 with TRBJ1-2, with D possibly being TRBD1 (6 bases). The CDR3 runs 15 residues. The V gene's germline CDR1 is LNHDA and CDR2 SQIVND (reference sequence). V shed 3 bases and J shed 3 bases, with 14 bases lying between them. CDR3 nucleotide sequence: TGTGCCAGTAGTATTAGTTGGGCAGGGGACTATGGCTACACCTTC. Protein sequence: CASSISWAGDYGYTF.

This clonotype has a handful of counts. V is TRBV20-1 and J is TRBJ2-2; tentatively, D is TRBD2 (6 bases). Trimming left V 3 bases short and J 5 bases short, with 16 bases between. Germline assignment: CDR1 DFQATT and CDR2 SNEGSKA (reference sequence). This CDR3 is 15 amino acids long. This CDR3 is CSASGRRVKTGELFF. CDR3 DNA: TGCAGTGCTAGCGGGAGAAGGGTAAAGACCGGGGAGCTGTTTTTT.

The CDR3 DNA follows: TGTGCCAGCAGCTTAGCACGCAGGGCGGTAACCACCGGGGAGCTGTTTTTT. Translation gives CASSLARRAVTTGELFF. The V call is TRBV7-2, the J call TRBJ2-2, with a possible D match to TRBD1 (5 bases). CDR3 size: 17 residues. The germline CDR1 and CDR2 sequences are SGHTA and FQGNSA. V was trimmed by 0 bases and J by 4 bases, leaving 15 bases between them.

This sequence joins TRBV7-2 and TRBJ1-3; no definite D call. The ends were cut back, 7 bases at V and 0 bases at J, with 7 bases in the middle. Germline values: CDR1 SGHTA, CDR2 FQGNSA. The CDR3 has 13 amino acids. As DNA, the CDR3 is TGTGCCAGCACCGTACACTCTGGAAACACCATATATTTT. Translated: CASTVHSGNTIYF.

This chain uses TRBV5-4 with TRBJ2-1; tentatively, D is TRBD1 or TRBD2 (5 bases each). V lost 4 bases and J 8 bases, leaving 16 bases between the germline ends. The CDR3 totals 14 residues. CDR1 is SGHNT, CDR2 YYREEE, per germline (reference sequence). CDR3 nucleotides: TGTGCCAGCAGCGGGGACCTCGGGGACGATGAGCAGTTCTTC. Translated: CASSGDLGDDEQFF.

The rearrangement links TRBV24-1 to TRBJ1-2; D gene unclear. Germline V gene data show CDR1 as KGHDR and CDR2 as SFDVKD. Trimming took 3 bases from V and 8 from J, leaving 12 bases between them. CDR3 size: 13 residues. CDR3 amino acids: CATSDRLFGGYTF. DNA of the CDR3: TGTGCCACCAGTGATCGGTTATTTGGAGGCTACACCTTC.